One and the same sample provided the 14 T cell receptor beta chains below, sequenced in a study of blood T cell repertoires in COVID-19. TCRdb keeps only in-frame clones here, not all; method: immunoSEQ multiplex PCR. The table records 200,000 to 250,000 clones, 86% of them present only once. Sequencing was performed on peripheral blood. The receptors here all came from a man older than 75 with acute or convalescent COVID-19.

This chain joins TRBV27 and TRBJ1-3; 10 bases are a match to TRBD1. V shed 1 base, J shed 4 bases, and the junction held 4 bases outside the gene matches. CDR1 is MNHEY, CDR2 SMNVEV, per germline (reference sequence). The length of the CDR3 is 16 residues. Here the CDR3 reads CASSLLGTGVGNTIYF. For the CDR3, the DNA is TGTGCCAGCAGTTTATTAGGGACAGGGGTAGGAAACACCATATATTTT.

This chain joins TRBV19 and TRBJ2-5, with a weak D call TRBD1 (6 bases). Germline-derived CDR1 and CDR2 are LNHDA and SQIVND (reference sequence). This CDR3 is 16 amino acids long. V shed 5 bases and J shed 4 bases, with 20 bases lying between them. CDR3 in amino acids: CASSPGVGIRGETQYF. Written as DNA, the CDR3 is TGTGCCAGTAGTCCAGGGGTAGGGATCAGGGGAGAGACCCAGTACTTC.

The V call is TRBV11-2, the J call TRBJ2-1; 11 positions agree with TRBD2. CDR1 is SGHAT and CDR2 is FQNNGV in the germline V gene. The V gene end was trimmed by 5 bases and the J gene end by 3 bases; junction bases not matched to a gene: 15. The CDR3 is 19 amino acids. The CDR3 here is CASSRTSGSLLGDYNEQFF. For the CDR3, the DNA is TGTGCCAGCAGCCGTACTAGCGGGAGTCTCTTGGGGGACTACAATGAGCAGTTCTTC.

This rearrangement joins TRBV7-2 to TRBJ2-3; perhaps TRBD2 as D (5 bases). V lost 0 bases and J lost 0, with 16 bases in between. The CDR3 loop spans 18 amino acids. CDR1 is SGHTA and CDR2 is FQGNSA in the germline V gene. Here the CDR3 DNA reads TGTGCCAGCAGCTTAGCCCCACCCGGGATTGCAAGCACAGATACGCAGTATTTT. Encoded protein: CASSLAPPGIASTDTQYF.

This chain connects TRBV7-5 to TRBJ1-5; the table's D gene call, TRBD1, was not cross checked with the DNA. TRBV7-5 is marked as a pseudogene. The CDR3 has 13 amino acids. CDR3 DNA: TGTGCCAGAAGCTACAGGGGAAATCAGCCCCAGCATTTT. Translated: CARSYRGNQPQHF.

This rearrangement joins TRBV15 to TRBJ1-1; TRBD1 matches 7 bases. CDR1 LNHNV and CDR2 YYDKDF come from the germline V gene (reference sequence). This CDR3 has 15 amino acids. The V segment lost 0 bases and the J segment 1 base; nucleotides outside the gene matches: 2. CDR3 coding DNA: TGTGCCACCAGCAGAGATCGGACAGGGAACACTGAAGCTTTCTTT. This codes for CATSRDRTGNTEAFF.

The gene calls are TRBV2 and TRBJ2-6, with D possibly TRBD2 on 5 matching bases. Trimming took off 3 bases at V and 0 bases at J, with 6 bases between the two ends. CDR3 length equals 15 residues. Per germline, CDR1 SNHLY and CDR2 FYNNEI. Written as DNA, the CDR3 is TGTGCCAGCAGTGATCGGGGCTCTGGGGCCAACGTCCTGACTTTC. This sequence encodes CASSDRGSGANVLTF.

This clone was detected only a few times. The genes are TRBV6-5 and TRBJ1-1, with D possibly matching TRBD1 (5 bases). The CDR3 runs to 14 residues. The germline V and J ends were trimmed by 5 bases and 1 base, with 11 bases remaining between them. CDR1 and CDR2 from the germline V gene are MNHEY and SVGAGI. CDR3 nucleotides: TGTGCCAGCAGTCCCAGGGTCGGGAACACTGAAGCTTTCTTT. It is translated as CASSPRVGNTEAFF.

The chain couples TRBV9 to TRBJ1-6; a weak D match, TRBD1 (5 bases). The CDR3 is 15 amino acids. The V gene lost 0 bases and the J gene lost 7 bases, with 11 bases spanning the gap. The germline CDR1 and CDR2 sequences are SGDLS and YYNGEE. The CDR3 region is CASSVEGHRNSPLHF. The DNA for the CDR3 is TGTGCCAGCAGCGTAGAGGGTCACAGGAATTCACCCCTCCACTTT.

This chain links TRBV4-1 with TRBJ2-1, with a possible D match to TRBD1 (6 bases). The CDR3 is made up of 16 amino acids. CDR1 is MGHRA, CDR2 YSYEKL, per germline. V gave up 4 bases and J gave up 2 bases, with 15 bases separating them. CDR3 sequence reads: CASSRTGTNTYNEQFF. The DNA for the CDR3 is TGCGCCAGCAGCCGGACCGGGACAAATACCTACAATGAGCAGTTCTTC.

This clone came up a few times. The V gene is TRBV18, the J gene TRBJ2-7; D is uncertain. The CDR3 length is 15 residues. Trimming took 3 bases from V and 0 from J, leaving 12 bases between them. The germline CDR1 and CDR2 sequences are KGHSH and LQKENI. CDR3 loop: CASSPGATSSYEQYF. CDR3 in DNA: TGTGCCAGCTCACCCGGAGCTACAAGCTCCTACGAGCAGTACTTC.

This chain uses TRBV12-1 with TRBJ2-4; the table names TRBD2, a call not compared with the DNA. TRBV12-1 is classified as a pseudogene. The CDR3 is 16 residues long. The CDR3 DNA follows: TGTGCCAGCAGCTTTGCCCGGATCGGGACCAAAAACATTCAGTACTTC. The encoded protein is CASSFARIGTKNIQYF.

This rearrangement joins TRBV2 to TRBJ2-1; TRBD2 matches 9 bases. Trimming took 8 bases from V and 8 from J; bases not matched to a gene: 13. This CDR3 is 15 amino acids long. CDR1 and CDR2 (germline): SNHLY, FYNNEI. The CDR3 spells CASLSGLAGLHEQFF. In DNA, the CDR3 is TGTGCCAGCCTGTCCGGGCTAGCGGGATTACATGAGCAGTTCTTC.

This chain links TRBV6-2 or TRBV6-3 with TRBJ1-5; weak D call: TRBD1 (5 bases). CDR1 is MNHEY and CDR2 is SVGEGT in the germline V gene. The CDR3 has 15 residues. V dropped 5 bases and J dropped 0 bases, with 11 bases sitting between them. CDR3 sequence: CASSPGHYSNQPQHF. CDR3 nucleotides: TGTGCCAGCAGTCCCGGACACTATAGCAATCAGCCCCAGCATTTT.